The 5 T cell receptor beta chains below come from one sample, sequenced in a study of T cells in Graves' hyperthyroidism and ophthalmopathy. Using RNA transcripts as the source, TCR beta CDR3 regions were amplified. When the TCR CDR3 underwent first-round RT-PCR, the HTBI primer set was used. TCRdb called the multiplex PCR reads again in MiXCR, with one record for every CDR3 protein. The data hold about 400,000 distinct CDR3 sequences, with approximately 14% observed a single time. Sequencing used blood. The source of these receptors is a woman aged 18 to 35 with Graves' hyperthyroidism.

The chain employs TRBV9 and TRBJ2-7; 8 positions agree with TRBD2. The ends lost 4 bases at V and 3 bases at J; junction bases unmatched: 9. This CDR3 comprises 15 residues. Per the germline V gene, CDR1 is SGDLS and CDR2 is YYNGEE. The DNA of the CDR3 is TGTGCCAGCAGCCCCTCCGGGACTAGAGGCTACGAGCAGTACTTC. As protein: CASSPSGTRGYEQYF.

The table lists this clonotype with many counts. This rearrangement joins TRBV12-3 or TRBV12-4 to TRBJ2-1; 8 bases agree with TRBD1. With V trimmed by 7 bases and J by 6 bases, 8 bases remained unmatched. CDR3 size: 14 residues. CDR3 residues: CASNPRDRSNEQFF. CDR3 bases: TGTGCCAGCAACCCCCGGGACAGGAGCAATGAGCAGTTCTTC.

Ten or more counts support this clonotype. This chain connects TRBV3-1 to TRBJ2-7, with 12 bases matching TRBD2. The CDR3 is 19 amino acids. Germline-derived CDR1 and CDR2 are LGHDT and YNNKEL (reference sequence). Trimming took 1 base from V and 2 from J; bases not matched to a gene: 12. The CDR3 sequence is CASSQGPSGLAGRTYEQYF. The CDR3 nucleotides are TGTGCCAGCAGCCAAGGCCCTTCGGGACTAGCGGGTAGAACCTACGAGCAGTACTTC.

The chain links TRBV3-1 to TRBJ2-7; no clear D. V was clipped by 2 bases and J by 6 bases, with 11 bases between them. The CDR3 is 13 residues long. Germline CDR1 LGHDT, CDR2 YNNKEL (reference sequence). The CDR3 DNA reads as TGTGCCAGCAGCCAACGTCGTGCGTTCGAGCAGTACTTC. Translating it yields CASSQRRAFEQYF.

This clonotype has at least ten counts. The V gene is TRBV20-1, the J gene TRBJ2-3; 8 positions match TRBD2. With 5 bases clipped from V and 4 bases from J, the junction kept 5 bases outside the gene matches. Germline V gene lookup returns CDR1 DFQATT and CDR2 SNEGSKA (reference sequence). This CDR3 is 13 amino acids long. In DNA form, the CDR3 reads TGCAGTGCTTTAGCGGGAAAGGCAGATACGCAGTATTTT. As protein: CSALAGKADTQYF.